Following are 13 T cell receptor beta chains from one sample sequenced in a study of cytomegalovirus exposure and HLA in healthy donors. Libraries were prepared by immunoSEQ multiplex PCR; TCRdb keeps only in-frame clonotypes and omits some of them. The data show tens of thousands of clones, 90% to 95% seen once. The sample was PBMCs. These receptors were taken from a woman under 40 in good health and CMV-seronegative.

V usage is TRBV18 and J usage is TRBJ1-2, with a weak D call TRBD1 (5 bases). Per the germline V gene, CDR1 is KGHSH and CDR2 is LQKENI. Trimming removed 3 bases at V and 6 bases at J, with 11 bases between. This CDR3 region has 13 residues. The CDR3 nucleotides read TGTGCCAGCTCACCTTCCCAGGGAAATGGCTACACCTTC. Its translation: CASSPSQGNGYTF.

CDR3 sequence reads: CASSIRGSRVTTEAFF. The CDR3 coding sequence is TGTGCCAGTAGTATACGGGGGAGCAGGGTGACCACTGAAGCTTTCTTT. The V call is TRBV19, the J call TRBJ1-1, with D possibly being TRBD1 (5 bases). The CDR3 extends over 16 amino acids. Trimming stripped 2 bases from V and 4 bases from J, with 17 bases between. Per germline, CDR1 LNHDA and CDR2 SQIVND (reference sequence).

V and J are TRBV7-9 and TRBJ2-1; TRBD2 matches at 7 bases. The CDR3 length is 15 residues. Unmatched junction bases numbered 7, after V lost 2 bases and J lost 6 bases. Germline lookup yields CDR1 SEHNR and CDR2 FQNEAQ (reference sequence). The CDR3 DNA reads TGTGCCAGCAGCTTATGGTCATCGGGGGGCAATGAGCAGTTCTTC. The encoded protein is CASSLWSSGGNEQFF.

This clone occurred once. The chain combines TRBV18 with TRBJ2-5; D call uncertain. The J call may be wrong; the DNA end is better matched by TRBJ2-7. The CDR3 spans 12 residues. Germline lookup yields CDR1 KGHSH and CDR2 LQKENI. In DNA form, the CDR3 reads TGTGCCAGCTCACCAGGGGCCTACGAGCAGTACTTC. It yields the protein CASSPGAYEQYF.

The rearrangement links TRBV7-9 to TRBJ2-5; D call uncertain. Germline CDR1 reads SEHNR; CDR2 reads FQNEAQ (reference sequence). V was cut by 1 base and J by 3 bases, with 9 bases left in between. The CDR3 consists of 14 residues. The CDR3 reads CASSLGFTEETQYF. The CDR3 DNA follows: TGTGCCAGCAGCTTAGGTTTTACAGAAGAGACCCAGTACTTC.

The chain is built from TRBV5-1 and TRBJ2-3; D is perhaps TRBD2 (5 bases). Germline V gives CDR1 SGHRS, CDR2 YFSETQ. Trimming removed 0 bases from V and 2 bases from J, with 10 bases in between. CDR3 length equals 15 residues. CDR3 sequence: CASSLVTRFTDTQYF. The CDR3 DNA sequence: TGCGCCAGCAGCTTGGTTACTAGATTCACAGATACGCAGTATTTT.

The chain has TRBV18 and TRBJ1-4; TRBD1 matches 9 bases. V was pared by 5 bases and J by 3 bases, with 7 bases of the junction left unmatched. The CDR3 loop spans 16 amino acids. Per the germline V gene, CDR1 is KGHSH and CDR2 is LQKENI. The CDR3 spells CASSATGGASNEKLFF. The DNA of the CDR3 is TGTGCCAGCTCAGCCACAGGGGGCGCGTCTAATGAAAAACTGTTTTTT.

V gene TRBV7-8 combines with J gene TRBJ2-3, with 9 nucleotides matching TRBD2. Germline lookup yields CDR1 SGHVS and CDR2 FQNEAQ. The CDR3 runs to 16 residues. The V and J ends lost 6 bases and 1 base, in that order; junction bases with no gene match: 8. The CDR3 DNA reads TGTGCCAGCAGTCGTGTAGCGGGAGATGGCACAGATACGCAGTATTTT. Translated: CASSRVAGDGTDTQYF.

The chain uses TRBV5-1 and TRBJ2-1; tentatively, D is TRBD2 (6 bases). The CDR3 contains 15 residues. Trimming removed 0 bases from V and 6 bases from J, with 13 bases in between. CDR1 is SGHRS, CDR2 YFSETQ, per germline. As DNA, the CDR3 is TGCGCCAGCAGCTTGGCCGGTGGTAGCGGCAATGAGCAGTTCTTC. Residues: CASSLAGGSGNEQFF.

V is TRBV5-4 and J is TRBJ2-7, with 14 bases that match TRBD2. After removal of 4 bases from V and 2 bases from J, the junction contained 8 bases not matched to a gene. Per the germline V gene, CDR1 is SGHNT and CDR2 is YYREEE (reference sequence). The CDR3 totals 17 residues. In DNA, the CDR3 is TGTGCCAGCAGCCGGACTAGCGGGGGGTCCCGTCCCTACGAGCAGTACTTC. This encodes CASSRTSGGSRPYEQYF.

The CDR3 reads CASRTPGSAGGYTF. The CDR3 DNA reads as TGTGCCAGCAGAACGCCAGGATCAGCGGGCGGCTACACCTTC. V usage is TRBV28 and J usage is TRBJ1-2; D gene ambiguous. This CDR3 is built from 14 residues. Per the germline V gene, CDR1 is MDHEN and CDR2 is SYDVKM. V was shortened by 6 bases and J by 8 bases, with 19 bases between the two germline ends.

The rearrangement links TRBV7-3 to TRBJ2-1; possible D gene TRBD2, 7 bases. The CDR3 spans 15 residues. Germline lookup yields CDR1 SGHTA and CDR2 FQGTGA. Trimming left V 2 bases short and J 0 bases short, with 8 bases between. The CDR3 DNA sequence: TGTGCCAGCAGCTTACGGGGGGCCTCCTACAATGAGCAGTTCTTC. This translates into CASSLRGASYNEQFF.

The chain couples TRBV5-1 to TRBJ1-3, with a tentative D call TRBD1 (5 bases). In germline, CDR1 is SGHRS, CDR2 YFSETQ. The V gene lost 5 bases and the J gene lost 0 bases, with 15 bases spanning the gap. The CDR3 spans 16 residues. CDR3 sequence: CASRPPGLDSGNTIYF. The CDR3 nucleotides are TGCGCCAGCAGACCCCCGGGACTGGACTCTGGAAACACCATATATTTT.